Following are 4 T cell receptor beta chains from one sample sequenced in a study of cytomegalovirus exposure and HLA in healthy donors. Primers for the PCR totalled 60 Vbeta and 13 Jbeta. Profiling relied on immunoSEQ multiplex PCR, and the TCRdb table lists in-frame clones only, not all of them. Among roughly 250,000 clones listed, around four fifths were seen once. The material sequenced was PBMCs. These receptors all come from a woman between 35 and 50 years old in good health and CMV-seropositive.

This rearrangement joins TRBV7-2 to TRBJ2-2; 10 bases are a match to TRBD2. Germline lookup yields CDR1 SGHTA and CDR2 FQGNSA. After removal of 5 bases from V and 4 bases from J, the junction contained 16 bases not matched to a gene. The CDR3 totals 19 residues. CDR3: CASSRESLAGVLATGELFF. In DNA form, the CDR3 reads TGTGCCAGCAGCAGAGAAAGCCTAGCGGGAGTTTTGGCCACCGGGGAGCTGTTTTTT. Drawing the rest from reference TRBV7-2 and TRBJ2-2, the complete variable domain is GAGVSQSPSNKVTEKGKDVELRCDPISGHTALYWYRQSLGQGLEFLIYFQGNSAPDKSGLPSDRFSAERTGGSVSTLTIQRTQQEDSAVYLCASSRESLAGVLATGELFFGEGSRLTVL.

Only one count was recorded for this clone. V gene TRBV6-5 combines with J gene TRBJ1-1; D gene uncertain. Trimming took 7 bases from V and 1 from J, leaving 10 bases between them. The germline V gene has CDR1 MNHEY and CDR2 SVGAGI. The CDR3 consists of 13 residues. The CDR3, as DNA: TGTGCCAGCACCCCCGCCGGGAACACTGAAGCTTTCTTT. This gives the protein CASTPAGNTEAFF.

The V gene is TRBV5-4, the J gene TRBJ2-1; D not resolved. Trimming shortened V by 0 bases and J by 0 bases, and 7 bases separated the two germline ends. The germline V gene encodes CDR1 SGHNT and CDR2 YYREEE (reference sequence). The CDR3 contains 15 residues. For the CDR3, the DNA is TGTGCCAGCAGCTTGGATCCTAGCTCCTACAATGAGCAGTTCTTC. This codes for CASSLDPSSYNEQFF.

This chain uses TRBV10-3 with TRBJ2-3, with D perhaps matching TRBD2 (6 bases). The CDR3 is 16 residues long. Germline V CDR1 and CDR2: ENHRY, SYGVKD. V was clipped by 4 bases and J by 1 base, with 15 bases between them. Written as DNA, the CDR3 is TGTGCCATCAGTGCCGGGACTCCGATTGGCACAGATACGCAGTATTTT. Its protein product is CAISAGTPIGTDTQYF.